The 12 T cell receptor beta chains below were found in one sample sequenced in a study of T-cell memory formation after mild COVID-19. TCRdb used MiXCR to reprocess the 5' RACE reads, holding one entry per CDR3 protein. The sample shows roughly 120,000 distinct CDR3 sequences, around a sixth of them seen only once. The sample comprised PBMCs or a T cell subset sorted from them (not recorded which). The receptors originated from an adult woman who had mild COVID-19 (a few samples of this study predate the infection). Cell type and time point are not known.

This clonotype was recorded a few times. The rearrangement uses TRBV7-2 and TRBJ2-4, with 10 bases matching TRBD2. The CDR3 has 15 amino acids. V lost 5 bases and J lost 6; bases outside the gene matches: 7. CDR1 is SGHTA and CDR2 is FQGNSA in the germline V gene. DNA for the CDR3: TGTGCCAGCAGCCATCCGGGACTAGCGAGAAACATTCAGTACTTC. It translates to CASSHPGLARNIQYF. The full variable domain, with the rest looked up from reference TRBV7-2 and TRBJ2-4, is GAGVSQSPSNKVTEKGKDVELRCDPISGHTALYWYRQSLGQGLEFLIYFQGNSAPDKSGLPSDRFSAERTGGSVSTLTIQRTQQEDSAVYLCASSHPGLARNIQYFGAGTRLSVL.

V usage is TRBV5-5 and J usage is TRBJ2-7; the D gene is possibly TRBD2 (6 bases). V lost 5 bases and J lost 4, with 16 bases in between. This CDR3 contains 14 residues. Germline V gene data show CDR1 as SGHKS and CDR2 as YYEKEE (reference sequence). The CDR3 bases are TGTGCCAGCAGGTTTTTGCGGGGCGATTACGAGCAGTACTTC. It yields the protein CASRFLRGDYEQYF.

This clonotype was counted once. The chain links TRBV6-2 or TRBV6-3 to TRBJ2-4, with a weak D call TRBD2 (6 bases). The CDR3 sequence is 15 residues long. Germline V gives CDR1 MNHEY, CDR2 SVGEGT. V shed 2 bases and J shed 0 bases, with 8 bases lying between them. The CDR3 DNA reads as TGTGCCAGCAGTTACGGCGGGGTAGCCAAAAACATTCAGTACTTC. Encoded protein: CASSYGGVAKNIQYF.

The chain combines TRBV12-3 or TRBV12-4 with TRBJ2-3; 7 bases map to TRBD2. Trimming at V came to 7 bases and at J to 1 base, leaving 5 bases not matched to a gene. The CDR3 spans 14 residues. The CDR3: CASTRGGGTDTQYF. The CDR3 DNA reads as TGTGCCAGCACGAGGGGAGGGGGCACAGATACGCAGTATTTT.

Many counts were recorded for this clonotype. The chain recombines TRBV19 with TRBJ2-3, with D possibly matching TRBD2 (6 bases). Germline CDR1 LNHDA, CDR2 SQIVND (reference sequence). V was trimmed by 0 bases and J by 3 bases, leaving 16 bases between them. This CDR3 is built from 17 residues. CDR3 protein: CASSIDPSAGGTDTQYF. The DNA of the CDR3 is TGTGCCAGTAGTATAGACCCCTCAGCGGGCGGGACAGATACGCAGTATTTT.

This clonotype was detected many times. The V call is TRBV5-1, the J call TRBJ2-3; perhaps TRBD2 as D (6 bases). The CDR3 totals 14 residues. The germline V gene encodes CDR1 SGHRS and CDR2 YFSETQ. V was clipped by 3 bases and J by 3 bases, with 11 bases between them. The chain's CDR3 is CASSSRLVTDTQYF. The CDR3, as DNA: TGCGCCAGCAGCTCCCGACTAGTAACAGATACGCAGTATTTT.

V gene TRBV5-1 combines with J gene TRBJ2-7; TRBD2 aligns across 10 bases. The CDR3 consists of 14 residues. Germline-derived CDR1 and CDR2 are SGHRS and YFSETQ. Trimming took 2 bases from V and 3 from J; bases not matched to a gene: 2. The CDR3 loop reads CASSFTSGDYEQYF. DNA of the CDR3: TGCGCCAGCAGCTTCACTAGCGGGGACTACGAGCAGTACTTC.

The rearrangement links TRBV24-1 to TRBJ2-1; perhaps TRBD1 as D (7 bases). Trimming stripped 1 base from V and 7 bases from J, with 19 bases between. The CDR3 sequence is 17 residues long. Per the germline V gene, CDR1 is KGHDR and CDR2 is SFDVKD. CDR3 loop: CATSDFQGVLGRNEQFF. The CDR3 DNA reads as TGTGCCACCAGTGATTTCCAGGGGGTCTTGGGGAGGAATGAGCAGTTCTTC.

This clonotype appeared a few times. Written as DNA, the CDR3 is TGTGCCACCAGCAGACCTGGGGCCAACGTCCTGACTTTC. Protein product: CATSRPGANVLTF. This chain connects TRBV24-1 to TRBJ2-6, with no clear D. The length of the CDR3 is 13 residues. Trimming took off 7 bases at V and 2 bases at J, with 5 bases between the two ends. Germline V gene data show CDR1 as KGHDR and CDR2 as SFDVKD.

The chain has TRBV3-1 and TRBJ2-4; 8 bases align to TRBD1. Germline trimming cut 3 bases from V and 7 bases from J; bases unmatched to any gene: 8. Germline V gene lookup returns CDR1 LGHDT and CDR2 YNNKEL (reference sequence). The CDR3 sequence is 15 residues long. CDR3 loop: CASSQRPGGSNIQYF. CDR3 nucleotide sequence: TGTGCCAGCAGCCAGAGGCCAGGGGGCAGTAACATTCAGTACTTC.

This clonotype has only a few counts. This chain links TRBV19 with TRBJ1-2; D unresolved. V dropped 6 bases and J dropped 2 bases, with 7 bases sitting between them. Germline V gives CDR1 LNHDA, CDR2 SQIVND (reference sequence). The length of the CDR3 is 12 residues. DNA of the CDR3: TGTGCCAGTAGAGGAGGGAACTATGGCTACACCTTC. Translated, it gives CASRGGNYGYTF.

This CDR3 reads CASLLGGLDEQYF. CDR3 in DNA: TGTGCCAGTCTTTTAGGGGGGCTGGACGAGCAGTACTTC. This chain links TRBV12-3 or TRBV12-4 with TRBJ2-7, with D perhaps given as TRBD1 or TRBD2 (6 bases each). V gave up 9 bases and J gave up 5 bases, with 17 bases separating them. This CDR3 spans 13 amino acids.